This T cell receptor beta chain was identified during a study of cytomegalovirus exposure and HLA in healthy donors. With 4 bases removed from V and 0 bases from J, the gap between germline ends came to 16 bases. This CDR3 is built from 16 residues. CDR1 is SGHNT, CDR2 YYREEE, per germline (reference sequence). The PCR ran on 60 Vbeta and 13 Jbeta primers. The protocol was immunoSEQ multiplex PCR, while the TCRdb copy is restricted to in-frame clones and leaves out a portion. Altogether about 160,000 clones are present, approximately 80% being singletons, with the ten largest covering over 1.5%. The rearrangement joins TRBV5-4 to TRBJ1-2; D call uncertain. This clonotype was sampled from a woman younger than 35 in good health and CMV-seronegative. Source material: PBMCs. In DNA form, the CDR3 reads TGTGCCAGCAGCACCGGGAGGGATCGAACTAACTATGGCTACACCTTC. Translated, it gives CASSTGRDRTNYGYTF. The full variable domain, its missing parts supplied by reference TRBV5-4 and TRBJ1-2, is ETGVTQSPTHLIKTRGQQVTLRCSSQSGHNTVSWYQQALGQGPQFIFQYYREEENGRGNFPPRFSGLQFPNYSSELNVNALELDDSALYLCASSTGRDRTNYGYTFGSGTRLTVV.